Below are 2 T cell receptor beta chains sequenced from a single sample in a study of CD8 T cells in ankylosing spondylitis. Study-wide points: Seemingly distinctive of ankylosing spondylitis blood was a TCR beta motif formed by eight highly homologous variants.

Their antigen targets remain unknown. TCRdb fed the 5' RACE reads into MiXCR, producing one record per CDR3 protein. Of 450,000 to 550,000 distinct CDR3 sequences detected, about 5.7% appear once; the ten largest clones hold 3.5%. The specimen sequenced was blood, either unsorted or a sorted T cell fraction (not recorded which). These receptor sequences come from a male donor with ankylosing spondylitis.

This clonotype was detected many times. CDR3 DNA: TGCGCCAGCAGCTTGGTGGGCAGAGACGATACGCAGTATTTT. The encoded protein is CASSLVGRDDTQYF. The J gene is TRBJ2-3, the V gene TRBV5-1; no definite D call. The CDR3 consists of 14 residues. Trimming took 0 bases from V and 6 from J, leaving 11 bases between them. The V gene's germline CDR1 is SGHRS and CDR2 YFSETQ.

This clonotype was recorded many times. The rearrangement uses TRBV7-2 and TRBJ2-7; 9 bases match TRBD1. The CDR3 is 14 residues long. J lost 2 bases, V lost 3 bases, and 2 bases had no gene match. From germline, CDR1 is SGHTA and CDR2 FQGNSA. The CDR3 nucleotides are TGTGCCAGCAGCTTCGGGACAGGGCCCTACGAGCAGTACTTC. Translating gives CASSFGTGPYEQYF.